Shown below are 19 T cell receptor beta chains from a single sample sequenced in a study of shared clonotypes between healthy human individuals. Using immunoSEQ multiplex PCR, the repertoire was profiled, and TCRdb retains in-frame clones only, with some absent. The sample consists of some 2,000,000 clones, under 97% of them appearing once. Sequences were obtained from naive CD4+ T cells sorted from blood. The sample's subset: CD45RA+ positively selected. Receptors originate from a man between 18 and 29 years old in good health.

The chain carries TRBV6-6 and TRBJ2-7; 7 nucleotides line up with TRBD2. Trimming at V came to 8 bases and at J to 0 bases, leaving 7 bases not matched to a gene. The germline CDR1 and CDR2 sequences are MNHNY and SVGAGI (reference sequence). The CDR3 extends over 14 amino acids. The CDR3 reads CASGDRGGSYEQYF. DNA for the CDR3: TGTGCCAGCGGGGACCGCGGGGGCTCCTACGAGCAGTACTTC.

As for this clone: Additional DNA sequences in this sample encode the identical CDR3. The chain links TRBV7-9 to TRBJ1-2; D call uncertain. Germline values: CDR1 SEHNR, CDR2 FQNEAQ (reference sequence). This CDR3 comprises 15 residues. Trimming took 0 bases from V and 4 from J, leaving 12 bases between them. DNA for the CDR3: TGTGCCAGCAGCTTAGCTGAGGCCGGCGGCTATGGCTACACCTTC. It encodes CASSLAEAGGYGYTF.

This clone was observed once. V and J are TRBV19 and TRBJ2-7; 7 nucleotides match TRBD1. Germline V gives CDR1 LNHDA, CDR2 SQIVND (reference sequence). CDR3 size: 15 residues. Trimming at V came to 5 bases and at J to 0 bases, leaving 7 bases not matched to a gene. CDR3 sequence: CASSVSGGFSYEQYF. In DNA, the CDR3 is TGTGCCAGTAGTGTGTCAGGGGGTTTCTCCTACGAGCAGTACTTC.

Notes on this clone: At one boundary the junction diverges from the germline segment, which might be a read error. The rearrangement uses TRBV4-1 and TRBJ1-4; D not certain. The CDR3 totals 17 residues. Germline CDR1 MGHRA, CDR2 YSYEKL. The CDR3 bases are TGCGCCATCAGCCAAACCGGGAGCCCATGGAGCGGTGAAAAACTGTTTTTT. Its translation: CAISQTGSPWSGEKLFF.

The chain joins TRBV6-9 to TRBJ2-2; D ambiguous. CDR3 length: 14 amino acids. The germline V gene encodes CDR1 MNHGY and CDR2 SVAAGI. V was trimmed by 0 bases and J by 7 bases, leaving 9 bases between them. In DNA form, the CDR3 reads TGTGCCAGCAGTTATTCGTCAGGATTCGGGGAGCTGTTTTTT. Translated, it gives CASSYSSGFGELFF.

This rearrangement joins TRBV4-1 to TRBJ1-1; D is possibly TRBD1 (6 bases). CDR1 and CDR2 from the germline V gene are MGHRA and YSYEKL. Trimming took 3 bases from V and 3 from J, leaving 17 bases between them. The CDR3 covers 16 residues. The CDR3 loop reads CASSHRIQGLDTEAFF. In DNA, the CDR3 is TGCGCCAGCAGCCACCGAATACAGGGTCTCGACACTGAAGCTTTCTTT.

The rearrangement uses TRBV7-2 and TRBJ1-2; 10 bases align to TRBD1. The trim removed 5 bases at V and 1 base at J, leaving 4 bases unmatched. Per the germline V gene, CDR1 is SGHTA and CDR2 is FQGNSA. This CDR3 has 15 residues. The chain's CDR3 is CASSTRDRGNYGYTF. The CDR3 coding sequence is TGTGCCAGCAGCACCCGGGACAGGGGTAACTATGGCTACACCTTC.

The chain recombines TRBV4-2 with TRBJ2-7, with TRBD2 identical over 10 bases. The germline CDR1 and CDR2 sequences are LGHNA and YNFKEQ. V gave up 0 bases and J gave up 4 bases; unmatched junction bases: 9. The CDR3 length is 17 residues. In DNA form, the CDR3 reads TGTGCCAGCAGCCAAGATGGTCGGGTAGCGGGGGGTTACGAGCAGTACTTC. As protein: CASSQDGRVAGGYEQYF.

In its sample, this clone was seen once. The chain employs TRBV5-1 and TRBJ2-5; 9 nucleotides agree with TRBD2. The CDR3 totals 14 residues. V was pared by 4 bases and J by 8 bases, with 9 bases of the junction left unmatched. Looked up from germline, CDR1 is SGHRS and CDR2 is YFSETQ. The CDR3 DNA reads TGCGCCAGCAGCGACACTAGCGGGCTGGATACCCAGTACTTC. Translated, it gives CASSDTSGLDTQYF.

This clone has just one count. J is TRBJ2-3 and V is TRBV5-1, with D unclear. The length of the CDR3 is 11 residues. Trimming removed 4 bases at V and 7 bases at J, with 7 bases between. Germline V gene lookup returns CDR1 SGHRS and CDR2 YFSETQ. CDR3 region: CASSERNTQYF. The CDR3 bases are TGCGCCAGCAGCGAGAGAAATACGCAGTATTTT.

The CDR3 DNA sequence: TGTGCCAGCAGCCCGACCGGGGGGACAGGCTATAATTCACCCCTCCACTTT. This gives the protein CASSPTGGTGYNSPLHF. V and J are TRBV5-8 and TRBJ1-6; TRBD1 agrees at 8 bases. Germline values: CDR1 SGHTS, CDR2 YDEGEE. V lost 4 bases and J lost 3; bases outside the gene matches: 9. The CDR3 contains 17 residues.

The rearrangement joins TRBV10-1 to TRBJ2-7, with D possibly TRBD1 on 5 matching bases. Trimming cost V 6 bases and J 6 bases, with 30 bases left between them. This CDR3 spans 18 amino acids. The V gene's germline CDR1 is WNHNN and CDR2 SYGVQD (reference sequence). CDR3 region: CASSFPYRCQYFLCEQYF. CDR3 coding DNA: TGCGCCAGCAGCTTTCCTTACAGGTGCCAATACTTTCTGTGCGAGCAGTACTTC.

Details on this clone: One junction end disagrees with the germline gene, perhaps due to a read error. The CDR3 nucleotides are TGTGCCAGCAGCGTAGCAGGCTCCTATAATTCACCCCTCCACTTT. Its protein product is CASSVAGSYNSPLHF. The chain couples TRBV7-6 to TRBJ1-6, with D unclear. Germline CDR1 and CDR2: SGHVS and FNYEAQ. CDR3 size: 15 residues.

The CDR3 is CASSLPPQRESNEQFF. CDR3 nucleotide sequence: TGCGCCAGCAGCCTCCCTCCTCAGCGGGAGTCGAATGAGCAGTTCTTC. The chain couples TRBV5-1 to TRBJ2-1; 8 nucleotides match TRBD2. Germline-derived CDR1 and CDR2 are SGHRS and YFSETQ. V lost 4 bases, J lost 7 bases, and 13 bases stayed unmatched. This CDR3 is 16 amino acids long.

The chain couples TRBV10-3 to TRBJ2-1; D ambiguous. The CDR3 sequence is 11 residues long. Trimming took off 10 bases at V and 9 bases at J, with 13 bases between the two ends. Germline V CDR1 and CDR2: ENHRY, SYGVKD. DNA for the CDR3: TGTGCCACCTCCCGGTTCGGTGAGCAGTTCTTC. Translation: CATSRFGEQFF.

To note about this clone: The same CDR3 arises from other DNA sequences in this sample as well. V is TRBV5-1 and J is TRBJ2-3; D ambiguous. The V end was cut by 0 bases, the J end by 2 bases, with 7 bases between. Germline V lookup: CDR1 SGHRS, CDR2 YFSETQ. The CDR3 sequence is 14 residues long. For the CDR3, the DNA is TGCGCCAGCAGCTTGGTTGCGATCACAGATACGCAGTATTTT. This codes for CASSLVAITDTQYF.

CDR3 coding DNA: TGCGCCAGCAGCCAAGAACAAGAGGGAGGAGAGCAGTTCTTC. As protein: CASSQEQEGGEQFF. The J gene is TRBJ2-1, the V gene TRBV4-3; possible D gene TRBD2, 6 bases. The germline V gene has CDR1 LGHNA and CDR2 YSLEER. Trimming stripped 0 bases from V and 10 bases from J, with 13 bases between. There are 14 residues in the CDR3.

Comments on this clone: The same CDR3 is also encoded by other DNA sequences in this sample. The CDR3 is CASSLAASGSYNEQFF. In DNA form, the CDR3 reads TGTGCCAGCAGCTTAGCCGCTAGCGGTTCCTACAATGAGCAGTTCTTC. The V call is TRBV7-2, the J call TRBJ2-1; 7 bases match TRBD2. The CDR3 consists of 16 residues. The germline gives CDR1 SGHTA, CDR2 FQGNSA. J gave up 1 base and V 0 bases, and 3 bases lay outside the gene matches. Based on the CDR3 plus reference TRBV7-2 and TRBJ2-1, the full variable domain is GAGVSQSPSNKVTEKGKDVELRCDPISGHTALYWYRQSLGQGLEFLIYFQGNSAPDKSGLPSDRFSAERTGGSVSTLTIQRTQQEDSAVYLCASSLAASGSYNEQFFGPGTRLTVL.

The chain is built from TRBV29-1 and TRBJ2-4, with 14 bases lining up with TRBD2. CDR3 size: 15 residues. Trimming took 7 bases from V and 8 from J; bases not matched to a gene: 10. CDR1 is SQVTM and CDR2 is ANQGSEA in the germline V gene. In nucleotides, the CDR3 is TGCAGCGCCGGCGGACTAGCGGGGGGCGGCGACATTCAGTACTTC. Protein product: CSAGGLAGGGDIQYF.